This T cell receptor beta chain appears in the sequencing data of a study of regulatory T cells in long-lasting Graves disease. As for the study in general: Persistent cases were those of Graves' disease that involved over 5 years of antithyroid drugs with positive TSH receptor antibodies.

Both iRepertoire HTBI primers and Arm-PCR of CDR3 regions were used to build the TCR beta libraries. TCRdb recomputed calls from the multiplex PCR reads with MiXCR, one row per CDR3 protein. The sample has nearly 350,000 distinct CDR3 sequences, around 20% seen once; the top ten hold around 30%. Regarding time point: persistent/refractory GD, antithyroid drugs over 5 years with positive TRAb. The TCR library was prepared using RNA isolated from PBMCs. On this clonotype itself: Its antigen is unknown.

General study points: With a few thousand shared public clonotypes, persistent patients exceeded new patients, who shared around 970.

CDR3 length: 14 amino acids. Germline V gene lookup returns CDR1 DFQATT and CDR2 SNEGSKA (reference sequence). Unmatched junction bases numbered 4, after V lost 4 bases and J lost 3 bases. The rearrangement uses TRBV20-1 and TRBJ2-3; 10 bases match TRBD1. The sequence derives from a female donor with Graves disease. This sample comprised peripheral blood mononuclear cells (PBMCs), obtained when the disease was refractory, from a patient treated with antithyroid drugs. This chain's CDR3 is CSATPGQGTDTQYF. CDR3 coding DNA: TGCAGTGCTACTCCGGGACAGGGGACAGATACGCAGTATTTT.